This T cell receptor (beta chain) was found in a study of OX40 agonist ivuxolimab in advanced cancers. Study-level background: Patients' therapy was ivuxolimab, an antibody that acts as an agonist of OX40 (CD134).

Concerning this clone itself: Its specificity is unknown.

Broader study findings: On average, CD8+ T cells had more expanded clones than CD4+.

Only in-frame clones appear in the TCRdb table, and some are missing; sequencing was by immunoSEQ multiplex PCR. Among tens of thousands of clones, less than 90% were seen once, and the ten largest hold about 0.73%. CDR1 and CDR2 (germline): MDHEN, SYDVKM. The CDR3 is made up of 15 amino acids. Trimming pared 7 bases from V and 4 bases from J, leaving 17 bases between. Material: CD4+ or CD8+ T cells sorted from blood, obtained in a trial of the OX40 agonist ivuxolimab. This receptor was identified in an adult with an advanced solid tumor such as melanoma, head and neck, liver or kidney cancer. The chain combines TRBV28 with TRBJ1-5; maybe TRBD1 (5 bases). In DNA form, the CDR3 reads TGTGCCAGCACCCGGGGGGGTGGGGAAAATCAGCCCCAGCATTTT. It is translated as CASTRGGGENQPQHF. The whole variable domain, remainder taken from reference TRBV28 and TRBJ1-5, is DVKVTQSSRYLVKRTGEKVFLECVQDMDHENMFWYRQDPGLGLRLIYFSYDVKMKEKGDIPEGYSVSREKKERFSLILESASTNQTSMYLCASTRGGGENQPQHFGDGTRLSIL.